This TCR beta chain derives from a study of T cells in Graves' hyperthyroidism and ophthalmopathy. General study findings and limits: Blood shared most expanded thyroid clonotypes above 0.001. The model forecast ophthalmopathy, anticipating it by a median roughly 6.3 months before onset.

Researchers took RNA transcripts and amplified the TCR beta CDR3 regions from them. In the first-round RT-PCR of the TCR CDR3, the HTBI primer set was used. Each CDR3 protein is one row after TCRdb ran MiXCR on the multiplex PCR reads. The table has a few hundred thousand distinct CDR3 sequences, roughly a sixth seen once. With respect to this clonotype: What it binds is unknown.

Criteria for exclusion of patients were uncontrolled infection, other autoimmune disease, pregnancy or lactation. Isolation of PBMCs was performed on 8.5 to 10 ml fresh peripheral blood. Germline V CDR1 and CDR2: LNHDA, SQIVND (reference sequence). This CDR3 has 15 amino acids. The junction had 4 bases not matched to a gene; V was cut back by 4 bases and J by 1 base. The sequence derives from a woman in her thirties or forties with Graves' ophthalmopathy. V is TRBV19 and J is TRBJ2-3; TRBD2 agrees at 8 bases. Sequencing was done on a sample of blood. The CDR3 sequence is CASSTLTSGTDTQYF. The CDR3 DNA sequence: TGTGCCAGTAGTACCCTGACTAGCGGCACAGATACGCAGTATTTT.